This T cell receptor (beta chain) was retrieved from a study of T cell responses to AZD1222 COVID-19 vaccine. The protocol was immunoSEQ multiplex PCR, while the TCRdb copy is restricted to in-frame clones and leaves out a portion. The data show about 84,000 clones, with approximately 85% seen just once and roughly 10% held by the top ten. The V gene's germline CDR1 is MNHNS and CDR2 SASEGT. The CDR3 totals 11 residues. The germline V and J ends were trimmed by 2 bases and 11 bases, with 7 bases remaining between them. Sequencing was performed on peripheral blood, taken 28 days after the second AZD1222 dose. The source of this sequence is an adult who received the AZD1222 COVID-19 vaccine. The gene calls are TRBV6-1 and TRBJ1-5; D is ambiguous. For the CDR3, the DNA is TGTGCCAGCAGTGAACCCACAGCCCAGCATTTT. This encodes CASSEPTAQHF.